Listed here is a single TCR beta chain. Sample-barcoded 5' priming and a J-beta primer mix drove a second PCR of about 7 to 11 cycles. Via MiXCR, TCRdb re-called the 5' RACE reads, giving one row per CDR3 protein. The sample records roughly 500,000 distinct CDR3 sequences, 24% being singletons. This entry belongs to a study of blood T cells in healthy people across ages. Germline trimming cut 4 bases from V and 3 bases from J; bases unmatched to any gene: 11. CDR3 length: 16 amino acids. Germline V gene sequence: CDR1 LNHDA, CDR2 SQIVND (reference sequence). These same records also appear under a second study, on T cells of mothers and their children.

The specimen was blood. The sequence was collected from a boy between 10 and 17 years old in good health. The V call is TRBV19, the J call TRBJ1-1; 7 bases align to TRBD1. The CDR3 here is CASSTPRDRGDTEAFF. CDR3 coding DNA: TGTGCCAGTAGTACACCCAGGGACAGAGGAGACACTGAAGCTTTCTTT.